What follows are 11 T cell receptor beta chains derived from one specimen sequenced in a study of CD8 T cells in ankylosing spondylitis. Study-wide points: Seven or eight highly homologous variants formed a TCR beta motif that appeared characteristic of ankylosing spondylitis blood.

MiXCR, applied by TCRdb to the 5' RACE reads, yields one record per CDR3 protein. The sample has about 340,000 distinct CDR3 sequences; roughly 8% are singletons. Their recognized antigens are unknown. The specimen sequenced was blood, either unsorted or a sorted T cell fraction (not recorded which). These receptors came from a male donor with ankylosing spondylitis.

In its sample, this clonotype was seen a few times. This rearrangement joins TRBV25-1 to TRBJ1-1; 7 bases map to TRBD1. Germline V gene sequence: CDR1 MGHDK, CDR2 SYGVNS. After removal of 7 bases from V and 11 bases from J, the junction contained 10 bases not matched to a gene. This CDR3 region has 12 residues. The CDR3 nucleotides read TGTGCCAGCATCCCCAACAGGGGTTGGGCTTTCTTT. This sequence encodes CASIPNRGWAFF.

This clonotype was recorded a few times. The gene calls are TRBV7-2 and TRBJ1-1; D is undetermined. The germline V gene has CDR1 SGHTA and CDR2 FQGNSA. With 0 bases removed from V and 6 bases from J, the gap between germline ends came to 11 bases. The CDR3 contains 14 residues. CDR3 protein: CASSLALTVPEAFF. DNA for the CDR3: TGTGCCAGCAGCTTAGCGCTAACGGTACCTGAAGCTTTCTTT. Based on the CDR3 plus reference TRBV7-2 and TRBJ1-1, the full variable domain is GAGVSQSPSNKVTEKGKDVELRCDPISGHTALYWYRQSLGQGLEFLIYFQGNSAPDKSGLPSDRFSAERTGGSVSTLTIQRTQQEDSAVYLCASSLALTVPEAFFGQGTRLTVV.

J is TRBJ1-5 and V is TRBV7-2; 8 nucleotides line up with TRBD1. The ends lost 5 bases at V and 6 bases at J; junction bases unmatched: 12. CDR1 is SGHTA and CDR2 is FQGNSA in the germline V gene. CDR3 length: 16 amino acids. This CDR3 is CASSPWASGGFQPQHF. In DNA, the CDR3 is TGTGCCAGCAGCCCCTGGGCGTCAGGGGGCTTTCAGCCCCAGCATTTT.

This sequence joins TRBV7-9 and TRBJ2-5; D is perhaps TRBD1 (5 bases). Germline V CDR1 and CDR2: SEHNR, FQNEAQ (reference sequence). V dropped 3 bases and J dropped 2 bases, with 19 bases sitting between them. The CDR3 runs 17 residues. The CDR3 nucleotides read TGTGCCAGCAGCTTTCTGACAGAGCTTAACAGGCAAGAGACCCAGTACTTC. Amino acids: CASSFLTELNRQETQYF. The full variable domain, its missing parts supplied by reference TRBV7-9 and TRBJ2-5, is DTGVSQNPRHKITKRGQNVTFRCDPISEHNRLYWYRQTLGQGPEFLTYFQNEAQLEKSRLLSDRFSAERPKGSFSTLEIQRTEQGDSAMYLCASSFLTELNRQETQYFGPGTRLLVL.

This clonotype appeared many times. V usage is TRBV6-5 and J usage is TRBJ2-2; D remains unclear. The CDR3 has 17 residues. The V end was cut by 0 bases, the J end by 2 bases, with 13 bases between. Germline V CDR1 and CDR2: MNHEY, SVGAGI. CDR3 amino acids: CASSYSPVPENTGELFF. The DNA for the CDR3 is TGTGCCAGCAGTTACTCACCCGTTCCCGAAAACACCGGGGAGCTGTTTTTT.

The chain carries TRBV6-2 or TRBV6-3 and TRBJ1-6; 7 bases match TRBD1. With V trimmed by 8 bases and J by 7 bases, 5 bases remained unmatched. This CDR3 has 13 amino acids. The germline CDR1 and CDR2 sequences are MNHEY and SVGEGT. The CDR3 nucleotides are TGTGCCAGCGAACGGGACAGAAATTCACCCCTCCACTTT. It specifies CASERDRNSPLHF.

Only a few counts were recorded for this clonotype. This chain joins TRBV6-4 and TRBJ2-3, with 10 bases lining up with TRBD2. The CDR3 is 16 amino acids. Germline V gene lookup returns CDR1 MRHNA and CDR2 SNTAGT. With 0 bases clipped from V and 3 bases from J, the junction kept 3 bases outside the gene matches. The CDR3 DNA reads TGTGCCAGCAGTGACTCGAGCGGGAGGGGAACAGATACGCAGTATTTT. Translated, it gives CASSDSSGRGTDTQYF.

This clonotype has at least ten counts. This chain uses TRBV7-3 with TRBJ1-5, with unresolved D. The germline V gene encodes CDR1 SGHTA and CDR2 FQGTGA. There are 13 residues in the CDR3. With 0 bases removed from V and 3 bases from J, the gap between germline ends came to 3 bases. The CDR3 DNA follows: TGTGCCAGCAGCTTAACTATCAATCAGCCCCAGCATTTT. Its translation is CASSLTINQPQHF.

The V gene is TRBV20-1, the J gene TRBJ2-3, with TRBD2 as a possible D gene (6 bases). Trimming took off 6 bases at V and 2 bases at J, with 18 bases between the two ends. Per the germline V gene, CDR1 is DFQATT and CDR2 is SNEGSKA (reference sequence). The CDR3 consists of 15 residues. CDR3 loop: CSALRLDAPTDTQYF. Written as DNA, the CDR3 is TGCAGTGCCCTTCGACTAGATGCGCCCACAGATACGCAGTATTTT.

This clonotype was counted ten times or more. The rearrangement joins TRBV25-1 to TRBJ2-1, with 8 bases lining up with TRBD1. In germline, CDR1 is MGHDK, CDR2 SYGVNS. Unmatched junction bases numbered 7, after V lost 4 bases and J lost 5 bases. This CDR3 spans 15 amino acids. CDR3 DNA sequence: TGTGCCAGCAGTGGGTGGACAGGGCCCCACAATGAGCAGTTCTTC. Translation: CASSGWTGPHNEQFF. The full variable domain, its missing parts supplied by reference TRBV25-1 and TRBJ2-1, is EADIYQTPRYLVIGTGKKITLECSQTMGHDKMYWYQQDPGMELHLIHYSYGVNSTEKGDLSSESTVSRIRTEHFPLTLESARPSHTSQYLCASSGWTGPHNEQFFGPGTRLTVL.

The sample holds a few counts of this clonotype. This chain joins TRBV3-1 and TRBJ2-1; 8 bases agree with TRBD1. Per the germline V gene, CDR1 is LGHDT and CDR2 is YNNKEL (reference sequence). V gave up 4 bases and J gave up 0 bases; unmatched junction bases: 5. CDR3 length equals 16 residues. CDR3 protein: CASSPWDRSSYNEQFF. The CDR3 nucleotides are TGTGCCAGCAGCCCCTGGGACAGGAGCTCCTACAATGAGCAGTTCTTC.